What follows is one T cell receptor beta chain and its context. This sample is drawn from a study of T cell changes during pregnancy in multiple sclerosis. Trimming removed 0 bases from V and 2 bases from J; junction bases left unmatched: 0. This CDR3 is 14 amino acids long. Germline CDR1 LNHNV, CDR2 YYDKDF (reference sequence). Some clones are missing from TCRdb's copy, which holds only in-frame ones; the method was immunoSEQ multiplex PCR. The sample records about 99,000 clones, about 90% being singletons. Sequenced material: peripheral blood, taken after pregnancy. This sequence was found in a female donor with multiple sclerosis, enrolled in a pregnancy study. The chain links TRBV15 to TRBJ1-2; 7 nucleotides line up with TRBD1. This CDR3 is CATSRDRGNYGYTF. CDR3 DNA sequence: TGTGCCACCAGCAGAGACAGGGGGAACTATGGCTACACCTTC.